Listed below are T cell receptor beta chains from one sample, sequenced in a study of blood T cell repertoires in COVID-19. Libraries were prepared by immunoSEQ multiplex PCR; TCRdb keeps only in-frame clonotypes and omits some of them. The sample lists about 250,000 clones; 70% to 90% were seen once. The sequencing input was peripheral blood. Receptor source: an elderly man with acute or convalescent COVID-19. CDR3s include the opening cysteine and the closing phenylalanine or tryptophan. Each record gives: CDR3 protein, CDR3 DNA, J gene, D gene, V gene, clone size. The D gene is left open where the match is weak. The size of a clone is reported for some rows only, either as once, few or many, or as a class for expanded clones.

CDR3 protein: CASSQGEQGRLFF
CDR3 DNA: TGTGCCAGCAGCCAAGGGGAACAGGGTCGGCTGTTTTTT
J gene: TRBJ1-4
D gene: -
V gene: TRBV3-1/TRBV3-2
clone size: -

CDR3 protein: CASSSGTAKIYGYTF
CDR3 DNA: TGCGCCAGCAGCTCTGGGACAGCAAAGATCTATGGCTACACCTTC
J gene: TRBJ1-2
D gene: TRBD1
V gene: TRBV5-1
clone size: -

CDR3 protein: CASSLEWASNQPQHF
CDR3 DNA: TGTGCCAGCAGCTTAGAATGGGCGAGCAATCAGCCCCAGCATTTT
J gene: TRBJ1-5
D gene: -
V gene: TRBV5-8
clone size: -

CDR3 protein: CASSLTQGSGEQFF
CDR3 DNA: TGTGCCAGCAGCCTCACACAGGGGTCAGGTGAGCAGTTCTTC
J gene: TRBJ2-1
D gene: TRBD1
V gene: TRBV7-6
clone size: -

CDR3 protein: CASSSQATLRGYTF
CDR3 DNA: TGTGCCAGCAGCTCACAGGCGACTTTACGTGGCTACACCTTC
J gene: TRBJ1-2
D gene: -
V gene: TRBV28
clone size: -

CDR3 protein: CASSLSGVGNSEAFF
CDR3 DNA: TGTGCCAGCAGCCTCAGCGGGGTGGGGAACTCTGAAGCTTTCTTT
J gene: TRBJ1-1
D gene: -
V gene: TRBV7-9
clone size: -

CDR3 protein: CASSQDVQGTNTGELFF
CDR3 DNA: TGTGCCAGCAGCCAAGACGTACAGGGGACGAACACCGGGGAGCTGTTTTTT
J gene: TRBJ2-2
D gene: TRBD1
V gene: TRBV3-1/TRBV3-2
clone size: -

CDR3 protein: CASSLVYGRTSADTQYF
CDR3 DNA: TGTGCCAGCAGCTTAGTGTACGGGAGGACATCAGCAGATACGCAGTATTTT
J gene: TRBJ2-3
D gene: TRBD2
V gene: TRBV7-2
clone size: -

CDR3 protein: CASSPRTSSYEQYF
CDR3 DNA: TGTGCCAGCAGCCCCAGGACTAGTTCTTACGAGCAGTACTTC
J gene: TRBJ2-7
D gene: TRBD2
V gene: TRBV7-2
clone size: few

CDR3 protein: CASNNGLTGELFF
CDR3 DNA: TGTGCCAGCAATAACGGACTCACCGGGGAGCTGTTTTTT
J gene: TRBJ2-2
D gene: -
V gene: TRBV6-5
clone size: -

CDR3 protein: CASSPRQGGDNSPLHF
CDR3 DNA: TGTGCCAGCTCACCGAGACAGGGAGGAGATAATTCACCCCTCCACTTT
J gene: TRBJ1-6
D gene: TRBD1
V gene: TRBV18
clone size: -

CDR3 protein: CASRGDRAPTYEQYF
CDR3 DNA: TGTGCCAGCAGAGGGGACAGGGCCCCGACCTACGAGCAGTACTTC
J gene: TRBJ2-7
D gene: TRBD1
V gene: TRBV28
clone size: once

CDR3 protein: CASSLEAGGTYEQYF
CDR3 DNA: TGCGCCAGCAGCTTGGAGGCAGGGGGGACCTACGAGCAGTACTTC
J gene: TRBJ2-7
D gene: -
V gene: TRBV5-1
clone size: few

CDR3 protein: CASSLVALAYGYTF
CDR3 DNA: TGTGCCAGCAGCTTGGTCGCCCTAGCCTATGGCTACACCTTC
J gene: TRBJ1-2
D gene: -
V gene: TRBV5-8
clone size: -

CDR3 protein: CATSSLAGGPGQETQYF
CDR3 DNA: TGTGCCACCAGCAGTTTAGCGGGAGGGCCGGGCCAAGAGACCCAGTACTTC
J gene: TRBJ2-5
D gene: TRBD2
V gene: TRBV15
clone size: -

CDR3 protein: CASSYAEGWNEQFF
CDR3 DNA: TGTGCCAGCAGTTATGCGGAGGGCTGGAATGAGCAGTTCTTC
J gene: TRBJ2-1
D gene: -
V gene: TRBV5-5
clone size: once

CDR3 protein: CASSLAGGIYEQYF
CDR3 DNA: TGTGCCAGCAGCTTAGCGGGAGGGATTTACGAGCAGTACTTC
J gene: TRBJ2-7
D gene: TRBD2
V gene: TRBV27
clone size: once

CDR3 protein: CASSPDRVRGKLFF
CDR3 DNA: TGTGCCAGCAGCCCCGACAGGGTTAGAGGAAAACTGTTTTTT
J gene: TRBJ1-4
D gene: TRBD1
V gene: TRBV5-5
clone size: -

CDR3 protein: CASSPGTSGSRSDTQYF
CDR3 DNA: TGTGCCAGCAGCCCTGGGACTAGCGGGAGTCGTAGCGATACGCAGTATTTT
J gene: TRBJ2-3
D gene: TRBD2
V gene: TRBV6-2/TRBV6-3
clone size: few

CDR3 protein: CASSIYAGSGANVLTF
CDR3 DNA: TGTGCCAGCAGCATCTACGCCGGCTCTGGGGCCAACGTCCTGACTTTC
J gene: TRBJ2-6
D gene: -
V gene: TRBV7-8
clone size: -

CDR3 protein: CASSQASIGTGGNEQFF
CDR3 DNA: TGTGCCAGCAGCCAAGCCTCTATCGGGACAGGTGGGAATGAGCAGTTCTTC
J gene: TRBJ2-1
D gene: TRBD1
V gene: TRBV3-1/TRBV3-2
clone size: -

CDR3 protein: CASSYSMAGITSYEQYF
CDR3 DNA: TGTGCCAGCAGTTACTCCATGGCGGGTATTACCTCCTACGAGCAGTACTTC
J gene: TRBJ2-7
D gene: -
V gene: TRBV6-2/TRBV6-3
clone size: -

CDR3 protein: CASSEAWGGVSYEQYF
CDR3 DNA: TGTGCCAGCAGTGAAGCCTGGGGAGGGGTCTCCTACGAGCAGTACTTC
J gene: TRBJ2-7
D gene: TRBD2
V gene: TRBV6-1
clone size: -